A selection of T cell receptor beta chains follows, all from one sample in a study of blood T cell repertoires in COVID-19. Sequencing used immunoSEQ multiplex PCR; TCRdb keeps in-frame clones, though not all of them. The sample holds under 300,000 clones, around 86% seen once. The sample consisted of PBMCs or T cells enriched from blood (not recorded which). Receptor source: a woman between 45 and 60 years old who had recovered from COVID-19. Both conserved end residues are part of each CDR3. Fields, in order: CDR3 DNA, CDR3 protein, V gene, J gene, D gene, clone size. The D gene is left open where the match is weak. Only part of the rows carry a size: once, few, many, or a class if the clone is expanded.

TGTGCCAGCAGCTTAGGGGGCGGCGGCTATGGCTACACCTTC	CASSLGGGGYGYTF	TRBV7-9	TRBJ1-2	.	few
TGTGCCAGCAAGTCGGGACTAGCGGGATTGGAGACCCAGTACTTC	CASKSGLAGLETQYF	TRBV27	TRBJ2-5	TRBD2	.
TGTGCCAGCGTGGGGTCAGGGGATGGTTCACCCCTCCACTTT	CASVGSGDGSPLHF	TRBV6-5	TRBJ1-6	.	.
TGTGCCAGCAGCTTAGTGGGGCCAGATACGCAGTATTTT	CASSLVGPDTQYF	TRBV7-8	TRBJ2-3	.	.
TGCAGCGTTGAGGACTACGGGGGAGGTAATGAAAAACTGTTTTTT	CSVEDYGGGNEKLFF	TRBV29-1	TRBJ1-4	.	once
TGTGCCACGACAGAGTCCCTTAACTATGGCTACACCTTC	CATTESLNYGYTF	TRBV19	TRBJ1-2	.	.
TGTGCCAGCAGCCTTGAGGGACTTAGCAATCAGCCCCAGCATTTT	CASSLEGLSNQPQHF	TRBV9	TRBJ1-5	.	few
TGTGCCAGTAGCCCACCGGGACAGGGAATAAACATTCAGTACTTC	CASSPPGQGINIQYF	TRBV19	TRBJ2-4	TRBD1	.
TGTGCCAGCAGCCCAAACGGGGGGAACTATGGCTACACCTTC	CASSPNGGNYGYTF	TRBV9	TRBJ1-2	.	.
TGCGCCAGCAGACTAGCGGGGTACAATGAGCAGTTCTTC	CASRLAGYNEQFF	TRBV5-1	TRBJ2-1	TRBD2	.
TGTGCCAGCAGCGACCCCGTTGGTGCGGGTTATAACACCGGGGAGCTGTTTTTT	CASSDPVGAGYNTGELFF	TRBV9	TRBJ2-2	.	.
TGTGCCAGCAGCCCAAGTAGCGGCTCCTACAATGAGCAGTTCTTC	CASSPSSGSYNEQFF	TRBV16	TRBJ2-1	.	.
TGCGCCAGCAGCGAAGGGGGTCAGCGGGTCAACAATGAGCAGTTCTTC	CASSEGGQRVNNEQFF	TRBV4-1	TRBJ2-1	.	.
TGTGCCAGTAGTATAGGGGTCGGCGGCACTGAAGCTTTCTTT	CASSIGVGGTEAFF	TRBV19	TRBJ1-1	.	.
TGTGCCAGCAGCCATTATTCGCCGACTGGTGAAGCTTTCTTT	CASSHYSPTGEAFF	TRBV3-1/TRBV3-2	TRBJ1-1	.	.
TGTGCCTGGAGTGTACAGACAGGGGGTCTTCAGCCCCAGCATTTT	CAWSVQTGGLQPQHF	TRBV30	TRBJ1-5	TRBD1	.
TGTGCCAGCAGCCCCGGGACTAGTGTGAGCGAGCAGTACTTC	CASSPGTSVSEQYF	TRBV3-1/TRBV3-2	TRBJ2-7	TRBD2	once